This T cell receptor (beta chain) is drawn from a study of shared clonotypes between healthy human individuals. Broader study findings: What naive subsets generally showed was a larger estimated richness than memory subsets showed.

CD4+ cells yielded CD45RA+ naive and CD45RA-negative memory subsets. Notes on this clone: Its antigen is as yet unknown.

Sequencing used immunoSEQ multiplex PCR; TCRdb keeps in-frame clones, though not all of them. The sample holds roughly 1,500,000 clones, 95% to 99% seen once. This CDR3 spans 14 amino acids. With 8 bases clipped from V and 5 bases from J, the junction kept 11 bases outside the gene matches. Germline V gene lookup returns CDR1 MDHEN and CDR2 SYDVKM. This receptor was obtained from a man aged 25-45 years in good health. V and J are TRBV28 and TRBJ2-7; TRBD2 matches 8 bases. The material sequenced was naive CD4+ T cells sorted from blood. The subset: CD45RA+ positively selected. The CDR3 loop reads CASRPGGEPHEQYF. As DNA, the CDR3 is TGTGCCAGCCGTCCGGGGGGGGAGCCCCACGAGCAGTACTTC.